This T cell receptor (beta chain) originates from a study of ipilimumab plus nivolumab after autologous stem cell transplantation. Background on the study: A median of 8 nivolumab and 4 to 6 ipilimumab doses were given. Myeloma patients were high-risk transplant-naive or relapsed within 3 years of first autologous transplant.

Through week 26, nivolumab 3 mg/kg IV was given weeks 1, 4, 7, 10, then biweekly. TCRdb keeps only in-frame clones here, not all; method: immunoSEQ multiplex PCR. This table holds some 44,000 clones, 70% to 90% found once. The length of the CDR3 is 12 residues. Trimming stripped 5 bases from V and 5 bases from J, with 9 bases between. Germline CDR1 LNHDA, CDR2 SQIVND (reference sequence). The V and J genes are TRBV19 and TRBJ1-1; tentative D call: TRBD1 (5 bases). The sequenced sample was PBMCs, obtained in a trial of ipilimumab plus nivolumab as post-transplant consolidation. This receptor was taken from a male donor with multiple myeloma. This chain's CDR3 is CASSFGGTEAFF. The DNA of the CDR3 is TGTGCCAGTAGTTTCGGGGGTACTGAAGCTTTCTTT.